Below, 27 T cell receptor beta chains from the same sample are listed, as sequenced in a study. Treg sorting used a CD4+CD25+CD127-/low gate. Using its own MiXCR run on the 5' RACE reads, TCRdb lists one record per CDR3 protein. The profile shows fewer than 75,000 distinct CDR3 sequences, roughly 28% of them singletons. The sample comprised tumor-infiltrating Tregs sorted from the breast tumor. The receptors stem from a female donor with breast cancer.

The CDR3 DNA is TGTGCCAGCAGCCAAGTGGAGCTAGCGGGGAGGATCTACGAGCAGTACTTC. Amino acid sequence: CASSQVELAGRIYEQYF. The gene calls are TRBV3-1 and TRBJ2-7, with TRBD2 matching 9 bases. J was trimmed by 3 bases and V by 1 base; bases with no gene match: 10. This CDR3 region has 17 residues. The germline V gene has CDR1 LGHDT and CDR2 YNNKEL (reference sequence).

The chain links TRBV29-1 to TRBJ1-2; 7 positions match TRBD1. Germline lookup yields CDR1 SQVTM and CDR2 ANQGSEA. J was trimmed by 4 bases and V by 4 bases; bases with no gene match: 15. The CDR3 spans 16 residues. The CDR3 here is CSVAPRNGQELYGYTF. The CDR3 DNA sequence: TGCAGCGTTGCACCCCGGAATGGACAGGAGCTCTATGGCTACACCTTC.

In this sample, this clonotype turned up a few times. At one boundary the junction diverges from the germline segment, which might be a read error. The chain is built from TRBV5-1 and TRBJ2-7; TRBD2 agrees at 13 bases. Germline V gene lookup returns CDR1 SGHRS and CDR2 YFSETQ. The length of the CDR3 is 15 residues. CDR3 nucleotide sequence: TGCGCCAGCAGCTCCAGACTAGCGGGGGGCTACGAGCAGGACTTC. It codes for CASSSRLAGGYEQDF.

This clonotype was detected a few times. The junction differs from germline at one of its ends, possibly a read error. The chain links TRBV10-3 to TRBJ1-1; D not resolved. Germline loops: CDR1 ENHRY, CDR2 SYGVKD. This CDR3 spans 13 amino acids. The CDR3 DNA reads as TGTGCCATCATGGGCTGGTTGAACACTAAAGCTTTCTTT. It codes for CAIMGWLNTKAFF.

This clonotype occurred once. Possible read error: a much larger clone is one base away. The V call is TRBV30, the J call TRBJ2-6, with 10 bases identical to TRBD1. The length of the CDR3 is 16 residues. The germline gives CDR1 GTSNPN, CDR2 SVGIG (reference sequence). The V segment lost 6 bases and the J segment 5 bases; nucleotides outside the gene matches: 10. The CDR3 protein is CACRQGATPWANVLTF. The CDR3 region has the DNA TGTGCCTGTAGACAGGGGGCCACCCCCTGGGCCAACGTCCTGACTTTC.

The table lists this clonotype with many counts. V is TRBV6-5 and J is TRBJ2-7; 11 bases line up with TRBD1. Trimming removed 5 bases from V and 7 bases from J; junction bases left unmatched: 13. CDR3 length equals 16 residues. The V gene's germline CDR1 is MNHEY and CDR2 SVGAGI. The CDR3 region has the DNA TGTGCCAGCAGTCACGGGGTGGGACAGGGGGAGTGGGAGCAGTACTTC. This sequence encodes CASSHGVGQGEWEQYF.

This clonotype has a handful of counts. The V call is TRBV7-9, the J call TRBJ2-7; the D call may be TRBD1 or TRBD2 (5 bases each). CDR3 size: 14 residues. V was trimmed by 6 bases and J by 2 bases, leaving 14 bases between them. Germline loops: CDR1 SEHNR, CDR2 FQNEAQ (reference sequence). CDR3 amino acids: CASRGSPGPYEQYF. As DNA, the CDR3 is TGTGCCAGCAGGGGGAGTCCAGGGCCCTACGAGCAGTACTTC.

The V and J genes are TRBV9 and TRBJ2-5; unclear D gene. Deletions cut 4 bases from V and 1 base from J, with 8 bases between. The germline gives CDR1 SGDLS, CDR2 YYNGEE. The CDR3 runs to 13 residues. The CDR3 reads CASSLQSQETQYF. DNA for the CDR3: TGTGCCAGCAGCCTACAGAGCCAAGAGACCCAGTACTTC. Filled out from reference TRBV9 and TRBJ2-5, the complete variable domain reads DSGVTQTPKHLITATGQRVTLRCSPRSGDLSVYWYQQSLDQGLQFLIQYYNGEERAKGNILERFSAQQFPDLHSELNLSSLELGDSALYFCASSLQSQETQYFGPGTRLLVL.

This chain links TRBV12-3 or TRBV12-4 with TRBJ1-2, with D possibly being TRBD1 (5 bases). There are 11 residues in the CDR3. V was clipped by 4 bases and J by 8 bases, with 8 bases between them. CDR3 in amino acids: CASSSRGGYTF. Here the CDR3 DNA reads TGTGCCAGCAGTTCCCGGGGGGGCTACACCTTC.

V and J are TRBV6-5 and TRBJ1-1; D not certain. The germline CDR1 and CDR2 sequences are MNHEY and SVGAGI. With 7 bases removed from V and 2 bases from J, the gap between germline ends came to 14 bases. The CDR3 is made up of 14 amino acids. The CDR3, as DNA: TGTGCCAGCACCGGTTGGACGAAAAACACTGAAGCTTTCTTT. Translation: CASTGWTKNTEAFF.

The V and J genes are TRBV2 and TRBJ1-2; D unresolved. Germline V gene lookup returns CDR1 SNHLY and CDR2 FYNNEI. V was cut by 2 bases and J by 2 bases, with 6 bases left in between. The CDR3 loop spans 13 amino acids. The CDR3 sequence: CASSEFSNYGYTF. For the CDR3, the DNA is TGTGCCAGCAGTGAATTTTCAAACTATGGCTACACCTTC.

A few counts support this clonotype. The chain combines TRBV24-1 with TRBJ1-1, with no clear D. V shed 9 bases and J shed 0 bases, with 13 bases lying between them. CDR3 size: 14 residues. The germline V gene has CDR1 KGHDR and CDR2 SFDVKD. The CDR3 loop is CATHSGLMNTEAFF. CDR3 in DNA: TGTGCCACCCACAGCGGACTCATGAACACTGAAGCTTTCTTT.

This clonotype was picked up many times. The chain uses TRBV20-1 and TRBJ2-7; the D call may be TRBD1 or TRBD2 (5 bases each). The V end was cut by 6 bases, the J end by 1 base, with 16 bases between. The germline CDR1 and CDR2 sequences are DFQATT and SNEGSKA (reference sequence). This CDR3 has 14 amino acids. The CDR3 region is CSAARGLFSYEQYF. In nucleotides, the CDR3 is TGCAGTGCGGCGAGGGGCCTATTTTCCTACGAGCAGTACTTC.

The chain is built from TRBV5-1 and TRBJ1-1, with D possibly being TRBD1 (5 bases). V was clipped by 1 base and J by 0 bases, with 13 bases between them. The germline V gene has CDR1 SGHRS and CDR2 YFSETQ. The CDR3 covers 16 residues. CDR3 bases: TGCGCCAGCAGCTTGAATAGGGGTACGATGAACACTGAAGCTTTCTTT. Protein sequence: CASSLNRGTMNTEAFF.

Regarding this clonotype: A read error may explain this, as a much larger clone is one base away. The V call is TRBV12-3 or TRBV12-4, the J call TRBJ1-1; the D is unclear. This CDR3 has 15 residues. The CDR3 region is CAGSFSDGLHTEAFF. CDR3 sequence (DNA): TGTGCCGGCAGTTTCTCGGACGGCCTACACACTGAAGCTTTCTTT.

There are many counts of this clonotype. The chain uses TRBV20-1 and TRBJ2-7; TRBD2 agrees at 7 bases. The CDR3 has 14 residues. CDR1 is DFQATT and CDR2 is SNEGSKA in the germline V gene (reference sequence). V shed 1 base and J 3 bases; nucleotides not matched to a gene: 6. The CDR3 sequence is CSARGRLAHYEQYF. The CDR3 coding sequence is TGCAGTGCTAGAGGCCGACTAGCCCACTACGAGCAGTACTTC.

This clonotype was counted at least ten times. The chain recombines TRBV3-1 with TRBJ2-2, with D perhaps TRBD1 (5 bases). Trimming pared 2 bases from V and 6 bases from J, leaving 10 bases between. In germline, CDR1 is LGHDT, CDR2 YNNKEL (reference sequence). The CDR3 contains 14 residues. In DNA, the CDR3 is TGTGCCAGCAGCCAATTCCAGGGTTCCGGGGAGCTGTTTTTT. As protein: CASSQFQGSGELFF.

This clonotype was counted once. The chain employs TRBV4-3 and TRBJ2-3; D may match TRBD1 or TRBD2 (6 bases each). CDR1 LGHNA and CDR2 YSLEER come from the germline V gene. The V gene lost 0 bases and the J gene lost 3 bases, with 13 bases spanning the gap. The CDR3 consists of 16 residues. CDR3 coding DNA: TGCGCCAGCAGCCAAGAGGGGGCTAGCGAAACAGATACGCAGTATTTT. Protein: CASSQEGASETDTQYF.

This chain links TRBV27 with TRBJ1-5; TRBD1 agrees at 9 bases. CDR1 MNHEY and CDR2 SMNVEV come from the germline V gene (reference sequence). The CDR3 totals 14 residues. V shed 6 bases and J 1 base; nucleotides not matched to a gene: 1. The CDR3: CASRGTGSNQPQHF. CDR3 bases: TGTGCCAGCAGAGGGACAGGGAGCAATCAGCCCCAGCATTTT.

The rearrangement joins TRBV3-1 to TRBJ1-2; weak D call: TRBD1 (5 bases). The germline V and J ends were trimmed by 3 bases and 6 bases, with 14 bases remaining between them. Germline V CDR1 and CDR2: LGHDT, YNNKEL (reference sequence). This CDR3 contains 14 residues. The CDR3 is CASSHRQKGDGYTF. CDR3 nucleotide sequence: TGTGCCAGCAGCCATCGACAGAAAGGGGATGGCTACACCTTC.

Comment on this clonotype: This may be a read error: a much more frequent sequence differs by one nucleotide. This chain connects TRBV5-1 to TRBJ2-7, with 9 bases that match TRBD1. The germline gives CDR1 SGHRS, CDR2 YFSETQ. The CDR3 contains 14 residues. The CDR3 is CTSSDTGGGYEQYF. CDR3 DNA: TGCACCAGCAGCGACACAGGGGGCGGTTACGAGCAGTACTTC.

This clonotype was seen a handful of times. This chain connects TRBV6-5 to TRBJ1-1; TRBD1 matches 7 bases. V lost 6 bases to trimming and J lost 11 bases; unmatched junction nucleotides: 6. Germline CDR1 is MNHEY and CDR2 is SVGAGI. This CDR3 is built from 11 residues. As DNA, the CDR3 is TGTGCCAGCAGAAGACAGGGTACGGCTTTCTTT. The encoded protein is CASRRQGTAFF.

This clonotype was counted many times. The chain is built from TRBV6-1 and TRBJ1-1; TRBD1 agrees at 7 bases. The CDR3 has 14 residues. Germline V lookup: CDR1 MNHNS, CDR2 SASEGT. V trimming: 5 bases; J trimming: 4 bases; junction bases outside the gene matches: 7. CDR3 amino acids: CASSNRQGGTEAFF. For the CDR3, the DNA is TGTGCCAGCAGTAACCGACAGGGAGGCACTGAAGCTTTCTTT.

In the case of this clonotype: This may arise from a read error, as a much more abundant clone is one base away. V usage is TRBV20-1 and J usage is TRBJ2-7; a weak D match, TRBD1 (5 bases). The germline V gene encodes CDR1 DFQATT and CDR2 SNEGSKA (reference sequence). The CDR3 consists of 13 residues. CDR3 DNA: TGCGGTGCTAGTAGGACACTAACCTACGAGCAGTACTTC. This sequence encodes CGASRTLTYEQYF.

This chain links TRBV24-1 with TRBJ2-7; D perhaps matches TRBD2 (6 bases). This CDR3 is built from 13 residues. Looked up from germline, CDR1 is KGHDR and CDR2 is SFDVKD. V was trimmed by 5 bases and J by 3 bases, leaving 10 bases between them. In DNA form, the CDR3 reads TGTGCCACCAGTGGCGGAGGGAACTACGAGCAGTACTTC. Its protein is CATSGGGNYEQYF.

This rearrangement joins TRBV27 to TRBJ2-7; TRBD1 agrees at 9 bases. This CDR3 has 13 amino acids. Germline CDR1 MNHEY, CDR2 SMNVEV (reference sequence). The trim removed 7 bases at V and 6 bases at J, leaving 7 bases unmatched. This chain's CDR3 is CASKTGGFGEQYF. DNA for the CDR3: TGTGCCAGCAAGACAGGGGGTTTTGGCGAGCAGTACTTC.

In DNA form, the CDR3 reads TGTGCCAGCTCACGAGACAGGGCCACTGAAGCTTTCTTT. Its translation: CASSRDRATEAFF. The chain recombines TRBV18 with TRBJ1-1; TRBD1 aligns across 7 bases. Trimming took 4 bases from V and 4 from J; bases not matched to a gene: 3. In germline, CDR1 is KGHSH, CDR2 LQKENI. The CDR3 is 13 amino acids. The full variable domain, rest sourced from reference TRBV18 and TRBJ1-1, is NAGVMQNPRHLVRRRGQEARLRCSPMKGHSHVYWYRQLPEEGLKFMVYLQKENIIDESGMPKERFSAEFPKEGPSILRIQQVVRGDSAAYFCASSRDRATEAFFGQGTRLTVV.